These 31 T cell receptor beta chains share one sample of origin, sequenced in a study of shared clonotypes between healthy human individuals. The assay was immunoSEQ multiplex PCR, and TCRdb's table has in-frame clones only and misses some. Of 2 million or so clones detected, 85% to 95% appear once; the ten largest clones hold roughly 0.13%. Sequencing was performed on naive CD4+ T cells sorted from blood. The subset denotes: CD45RA+ positively selected. These receptor sequences come from a man aged 18 to 35 in good health.

The genes are TRBV19 and TRBJ1-1; perhaps TRBD1 as D (6 bases). Germline V gene data show CDR1 as LNHDA and CDR2 as SQIVND (reference sequence). Trimming removed 10 bases at V and 1 base at J, with 19 bases between. There are 15 residues in the CDR3. The CDR3 spells CATAARDTENTEAFF. The CDR3 DNA reads as TGTGCCACTGCCGCCCGGGACACGGAGAACACTGAAGCTTTCTTT.

V is TRBV5-8 and J is TRBJ2-7, with 7 bases that match TRBD1. The CDR3 has 15 amino acids. V shed 0 bases, J shed 3 bases, and the junction held 6 bases outside the gene matches. Looked up from germline, CDR1 is SGHTS and CDR2 is YDEGEE. The CDR3 region has the DNA TGTGCCAGCAGCTTGGGTCGACAGGGCTTCTACGAGCAGTACTTC. Its translation is CASSLGRQGFYEQYF.

The chain recombines TRBV5-1 with TRBJ1-5; D might be TRBD1 (5 bases). The CDR3 is 15 amino acids. CDR1 SGHRS and CDR2 YFSETQ come from the germline V gene. The V gene lost 0 bases and the J gene lost 6 bases, with 13 bases spanning the gap. CDR3 nucleotide sequence: TGCGCCAGCAGCTTGGACCCAGGGTTCGGTCAGCCCCAGCATTTT. Its translation: CASSLDPGFGQPQHF.

This chain joins TRBV11-3 and TRBJ1-1; no definite D call. The V end lost 0 bases, the J end lost 1 base, and 3 bases lay between the germline ends. The germline V gene has CDR1 SGHNT and CDR2 YENEEA. This CDR3 is 13 amino acids long. DNA for the CDR3: TGTGCCAGCAGCTTAGAACAGAACACTGAAGCTTTCTTT. This codes for CASSLEQNTEAFF.

This chain connects TRBV7-8 to TRBJ1-5; 10 bases are a match to TRBD1. Per the germline V gene, CDR1 is SGHVS and CDR2 is FQNEAQ. The CDR3 loop spans 17 amino acids. Unmatched junction bases numbered 7, after V lost 3 bases and J lost 2 bases. This CDR3 is CASSFGTGAGGNQPQHF. Here the CDR3 DNA reads TGTGCCAGCAGCTTCGGGACAGGGGCTGGCGGCAATCAGCCCCAGCATTTT. Together with reference TRBV7-8 and TRBJ1-5, the CDR3 gives the full variable domain: GAGVSQSPRYKVAKRGQDVALRCDPISGHVSLFWYQQALGQGPEFLTYFQNEAQLDKSGLPSDRFFAERPEGSVSTLKIQRTQQEDSAVYLCASSFGTGAGGNQPQHFGDGTRLSIL.

The V gene is TRBV6-1, the J gene TRBJ1-1; D unresolved. This CDR3 contains 14 residues. V dropped 3 bases and J dropped 5 bases, with 13 bases sitting between them. The germline gives CDR1 MNHNS, CDR2 SASEGT. CDR3 loop: CASSESLTITEAFF. In DNA form, the CDR3 reads TGTGCCAGCAGTGAGTCCCTTACGATAACTGAAGCTTTCTTT.

The J gene is TRBJ2-7, the V gene TRBV12-2. TRBV12-2 is annotated as a pseudogene. The CDR3 runs to 12 residues. The CDR3 DNA reads TGTGCAAGTCGCTTAAAGGAAATCGAGCAGTACTTC. Translating it yields CASRLKEIEQYF.

The rearrangement uses TRBV30 and TRBJ1-6; 7 nucleotides agree with TRBD1. The germline gives CDR1 GTSNPN, CDR2 SVGIG (reference sequence). The length of the CDR3 is 14 residues. After removal of 2 bases from V and 14 bases from J, the junction contained 12 bases not matched to a gene. The chain's CDR3 is CAWSLGQPQSSLHF. The CDR3 nucleotides read TGTGCCTGGAGTCTGGGACAGCCCCAATCGTCCCTCCACTTT.

This clone showed up just once. The chain recombines TRBV2 with TRBJ1-3; maybe TRBD1 (5 bases). The CDR3 runs to 14 residues. The germline CDR1 and CDR2 sequences are SNHLY and FYNNEI. Trimming took 7 bases from V and 9 from J, leaving 19 bases between them. For the CDR3, the DNA is TGTGCCAGCACCCTGGGACGGACACAAGGCACCATATATTTT. Amino acids: CASTLGRTQGTIYF.

J is TRBJ1-2 and V is TRBV6-6; possible D gene TRBD1, 5 bases. The germline gives CDR1 MNHNY, CDR2 SVGAGI (reference sequence). The CDR3 is 14 amino acids. The V end was cut by 4 bases, the J end by 4 bases, with 13 bases between. The CDR3 loop reads CASSSPGGVYGYTF. CDR3 coding DNA: TGTGCCAGCAGTTCACCGGGGGGAGTCTATGGCTACACCTTC.

The chain joins TRBV5-1 to TRBJ1-6, with 7 bases that match TRBD1. The CDR3 has 15 amino acids. Per the germline V gene, CDR1 is SGHRS and CDR2 is YFSETQ. V lost 4 bases, J lost 8 bases, and 9 bases stayed unmatched. The CDR3 DNA reads as TGCGCCAGCAGCCATGCGACAGGGCAGGATTCACCCCTCCACTTT. Its translation: CASSHATGQDSPLHF. Filled out from reference TRBV5-1 and TRBJ1-6, the complete variable domain reads KAGVTQTPRYLIKTRGQQVTLSCSPISGHRSVSWYQQTPGQGLQFLFEYFSETQRNKGNFPGRFSGRQFSNSRSEMNVSTLELGDSALYLCASSHATGQDSPLHFGNGTRLTVT.

The chain combines TRBV5-1 with TRBJ1-6, with TRBD1 matching over 8 bases. CDR3 length: 15 amino acids. V shed 5 bases and J 8 bases; nucleotides not matched to a gene: 9. Germline CDR1 reads SGHRS; CDR2 reads YFSETQ. The CDR3 loop is CASRPGRGLHSPLHF. The CDR3 coding sequence is TGCGCCAGCAGACCGGGCAGGGGGCTTCATTCACCCCTCCACTTT. The variable domain in full, completed from reference TRBV5-1 and TRBJ1-6, reads KAGVTQTPRYLIKTRGQQVTLSCSPISGHRSVSWYQQTPGQGLQFLFEYFSETQRNKGNFPGRFSGRQFSNSRSEMNVSTLELGDSALYLCASRPGRGLHSPLHFGNGTRLTVT.

The rearrangement links TRBV30 to TRBJ2-7; 9 bases are shared with TRBD1. Germline values: CDR1 GTSNPN, CDR2 SVGIG (reference sequence). V shed 7 bases and J 5 bases; nucleotides not matched to a gene: 6. The CDR3 sequence is 12 residues long. CDR3 region: CASTGGIDEQYF. The CDR3 nucleotides read TGTGCCTCTACAGGGGGCATCGACGAGCAGTACTTC.

The chain couples TRBV6-6 to TRBJ2-7; D is perhaps TRBD2 (6 bases). CDR3 size: 15 residues. V gave up 2 bases and J gave up 0 bases, with 11 bases separating them. Germline V gene sequence: CDR1 MNHNY, CDR2 SVGAGI (reference sequence). The CDR3 sequence is CASSYARGVSYEQYF. The CDR3 DNA sequence: TGTGCCAGCAGTTACGCCCGCGGGGTCTCCTACGAGCAGTACTTC.

The chain is built from TRBV6-1 and TRBJ1-5; TRBD1 matches at 9 bases. The CDR3 totals 15 residues. The V and J ends lost 6 bases and 3 bases, in that order; junction bases with no gene match: 6. CDR1 is MNHNS and CDR2 is SASEGT in the germline V gene. The CDR3: CASRADRGNNQPQHF. The CDR3, as DNA: TGTGCCAGCAGAGCTGACAGGGGGAACAATCAGCCCCAGCATTTT.

The chain employs TRBV18 and TRBJ1-1; D might be TRBD1 (5 bases). CDR3 length: 13 amino acids. From germline, CDR1 is KGHSH and CDR2 LQKENI. The V end lost 6 bases, the J end lost 5 bases, and 13 bases lay between the germline ends. Here the CDR3 reads CASSRKEGTEAFF. CDR3 DNA: TGTGCCAGCTCTCGAAAGGAGGGGACTGAAGCTTTCTTT.

The CDR3 region is CASSLSRGATYEQYF. In nucleotides, the CDR3 is TGTGCCAGCAGCTTATCTCGCGGAGCCACGTACGAGCAGTACTTC. The chain joins TRBV7-9 to TRBJ2-7, with unresolved D. With 2 bases removed from V and 4 bases from J, the gap between germline ends came to 15 bases. Germline V CDR1 and CDR2: SEHNR, FQNEAQ (reference sequence). The CDR3 runs to 15 residues.

The rearrangement uses TRBV6-5 and TRBJ1-1; D is ambiguous. The V gene's germline CDR1 is MNHEY and CDR2 SVGAGI. The ends were cut back, 6 bases at V and 0 bases at J, with 14 bases in the middle. This CDR3 region has 15 residues. CDR3: CASSKALTVNTEAFF. CDR3 coding DNA: TGTGCCAGCAGCAAAGCTTTGACGGTGAACACTGAAGCTTTCTTT.

The DNA for the CDR3 is TGTGCCAGCATAGGACCCCGGGGACAGGCCCCTGGGGGCTACACCTTC. Protein product: CASIGPRGQAPGGYTF. The chain has TRBV27 and TRBJ1-2; the match to TRBD1 covers 8 bases. Germline CDR1 and CDR2: MNHEY and SMNVEV (reference sequence). The CDR3 loop spans 16 amino acids. The ends lost 7 bases at V and 8 bases at J; junction bases unmatched: 18.

The rearrangement uses TRBV6-5 and TRBJ1-2, with 7 positions matching TRBD1. The CDR3 length is 15 residues. V lost 6 bases to trimming and J lost 0 bases; unmatched junction nucleotides: 7. Germline CDR1 reads MNHEY; CDR2 reads SVGAGI. CDR3 nucleotides: TGTGCCAGCAGGCCCTACAGGGGATCTAACTATGGCTACACCTTC. Its translation is CASRPYRGSNYGYTF.

This chain links TRBV5-5 with TRBJ2-2; tentative D call: TRBD1 (6 bases). The CDR3 has 15 amino acids. V lost 2 bases and J lost 1, with 9 bases in between. Germline CDR1 reads SGHKS; CDR2 reads YYEKEE (reference sequence). CDR3 in DNA: TGTGCCAGCAGCTTCCAGACAGGGAACACCGGGGAGCTGTTTTTT. Encoded protein: CASSFQTGNTGELFF.

J is TRBJ2-3 and V is TRBV7-6; either TRBD1 or TRBD2 may fit D (5 bases each). CDR3 length: 14 amino acids. Per germline, CDR1 SGHVS and CDR2 FNYEAQ. With 2 bases removed from V and 6 bases from J, the gap between germline ends came to 12 bases. The CDR3 DNA reads as TGTGCCAGCAGCTTAAGGCAGGGAGCGGATACGCAGTATTTT. This encodes CASSLRQGADTQYF.

The chain combines TRBV18 with TRBJ1-1; D possibly corresponds to TRBD1 (5 bases). V dropped 2 bases and J dropped 1 base, with 11 bases sitting between them. This CDR3 is built from 15 residues. Germline V gene sequence: CDR1 KGHSH, CDR2 LQKENI. The CDR3 here is CASSPSRGQNTEAFF. CDR3 sequence (DNA): TGTGCCAGCTCACCAAGCCGAGGACAGAACACTGAAGCTTTCTTT. Together with reference TRBV18 and TRBJ1-1, the CDR3 gives the full variable domain: NAGVMQNPRHLVRRRGQEARLRCSPMKGHSHVYWYRQLPEEGLKFMVYLQKENIIDESGMPKERFSAEFPKEGPSILRIQQVVRGDSAAYFCASSPSRGQNTEAFFGQGTRLTVV.

This chain connects TRBV18 to TRBJ1-5; 10 bases align to TRBD1. This CDR3 contains 15 residues. With V trimmed by 3 bases and J by 3 bases, 2 bases remained unmatched. Germline CDR1 KGHSH, CDR2 LQKENI. CDR3 sequence reads: CASSPDRGVNQPQHF. The CDR3 nucleotides read TGTGCCAGCTCACCGGACAGGGGGGTCAATCAGCCCCAGCATTTT. The complete variable domain, with remaining parts taken from reference TRBV18 and TRBJ1-5, reads NAGVMQNPRHLVRRRGQEARLRCSPMKGHSHVYWYRQLPEEGLKFMVYLQKENIIDESGMPKERFSAEFPKEGPSILRIQQVVRGDSAAYFCASSPDRGVNQPQHFGDGTRLSIL.

With regard to this clone: The sample holds other DNA sequences that translate to the same CDR3. This sequence joins TRBV6-5 and TRBJ1-2; 7 bases fit TRBD1. Germline CDR1 is MNHEY and CDR2 is SVGAGI. V lost 6 bases and J lost 4; bases outside the gene matches: 2. This CDR3 has 12 residues. For the CDR3, the DNA is TGTGCCAGCAGCAGACAGGGCTATGGCTACACCTTC. Amino acid sequence: CASSRQGYGYTF.

This chain connects TRBV9 to TRBJ1-4; D remains ambiguous. V was clipped by 2 bases and J by 0 bases, with 11 bases between them. The CDR3 is 16 residues long. CDR1 and CDR2 (germline): SGDLS, YYNGEE. Written as DNA, the CDR3 is TGTGCCAGCAGCGTCTCTCCCAGAGCAACTAATGAAAAACTGTTTTTT. It codes for CASSVSPRATNEKLFF.

The rearrangement links TRBV5-1 to TRBJ2-7, with TRBD1 identical over 9 bases. CDR3 length equals 15 residues. Germline CDR1 and CDR2: SGHRS and YFSETQ. After removal of 4 bases from V and 6 bases from J, the junction contained 11 bases not matched to a gene. The CDR3 nucleotides read TGCGCCAGCAGCACAGTCCCGGGACAGGGCTTCGAGCAGTACTTC. This codes for CASSTVPGQGFEQYF.

The rearrangement uses TRBV18 and TRBJ2-2; TRBD1 aligns across 10 bases. With V trimmed by 0 bases and J by 5 bases, 9 bases remained unmatched. The length of the CDR3 is 18 residues. Germline V lookup: CDR1 KGHSH, CDR2 LQKENI. CDR3 sequence: CASSPPGGQGIGTGELFF. The CDR3 DNA sequence: TGTGCCAGCTCACCACCGGGGGGACAGGGGATCGGGACCGGGGAGCTGTTTTTT.

The rearrangement links TRBV11-3 to TRBJ2-1, with D perhaps being TRBD1 or TRBD2 (5 bases each). The CDR3 runs 15 residues. CDR1 is SGHNT and CDR2 is YENEEA in the germline V gene. Trimming cost V 0 bases and J 1 base, with 7 bases left between them. The CDR3 spells CASSLDRESYNEQFF. The DNA of the CDR3 is TGTGCCAGCAGCTTAGACAGGGAGTCCTACAATGAGCAGTTCTTC.

This sequence joins TRBV4-1 and TRBJ2-7; D may be TRBD2 (6 bases). This CDR3 region has 15 residues. Trimming pared 0 bases from V and 6 bases from J, leaving 15 bases between. Looked up from germline, CDR1 is MGHRA and CDR2 is YSYEKL. For the CDR3, the DNA is TGCGCCAGCAGCCAAGATCAGGCCCCAGCGGGCGAGCAGTACTTC. Residues: CASSQDQAPAGEQYF.

This chain connects TRBV11-2 to TRBJ2-7; TRBD2 might be the D (6 bases). The length of the CDR3 is 13 residues. The germline gives CDR1 SGHAT, CDR2 FQNNGV. V shed 4 bases and J shed 7 bases, with 14 bases lying between them. The CDR3 DNA reads TGTGCCAGCAGCTCCTCGGGGGTTGGGGAGCAGTACTTC. It is translated as CASSSSGVGEQYF.